This T cell receptor beta chain originates from a study of glioma-infiltrating T cells after dendritic cell vaccination (dated by TCRdb to about 2016). About the investigation overall: The cohort comprised around 15 glioblastoma patients from Phase I and II dendritic cell vaccination trials, 9 newly diagnosed and 6 with recurrent disease. To make the vaccine, monocyte-derived dendritic cells were cultured for approximately 7 days with IL-4 and GM-CSF and then pulsed overnight with autologous tumor lysate. Deep sequencing of TCR beta CDR3 regions was used to quantify tumor-infiltrating lymphocyte content and compare tumor and blood repertoires in dendritic cell-vaccinated glioblastoma patients. Autologous tumor lysate-pulsed dendritic cell vaccination was administered to the patients between the early 2000s and the early 2010s. Patients received three intradermal dendritic cell vaccine injections at biweekly intervals in the arm below the axilla. Survival after dendritic cell vaccination was correlated with TCR sequencing metrics, such as TIL content and the overlap between tumor and blood repertoires.

Counted from cysteine to phenylalanine, this CDR3 has 13 amino acids. Only the CDR3 DNA stays, 39 bases, in frame from base 1. The junction shows trimming of 2 bases on V and 5 bases on J, plus 7 bases between the germline ends. Looking up the germline V gene yields CDR1 SNHLY and CDR2 FYNNEI. To be selected, patients needed enough residual fresh-frozen tumor tissue and more than two years of available survival data. Although molecular status otherwise differed among the glioblastoma patients, no patient had an isocitrate dehydrogenase mutation. PBMC were collected before vaccination, two weeks after the third vaccination, and at tumor progression when it occurred. The Qiagen DNeasy Blood extraction Kit was used for extraction of genomic DNA. This clone was counted between two and nine times. There is no known antigen for this receptor. No much larger clonotype is one base removed from it; base qualities were not supplied.

Points the paper makes about the study in general: Higher estimated pretreatment TIL content predicted longer time to progression and overall survival after dendritic cell vaccination. The three-group TCR overlap response model was characterized as speculative, and prospective validation of the model was stated to be required. The cohort was small and heterogeneous, only a few patients had full blood and tumor sets, and even fewer had initial-recurrent tumor pairs. No direct relationship between TCR clonality and survival was found, suggesting that a diverse polyclonal response may matter.

Using the immunoSEQ assay, TCRB CDR3 regions were amplified from about 1.9 micrograms of genomic DNA, or from all available DNA when less than that was on hand. Multiplex PCR used 60 forward primers for TCR V beta segments and 13 reverse primers for J beta segments. To estimate the number of reads per starting template, synthetic control templates were added to each sample at limiting dilution. Reads of 87 bp were generated by sequencing on the Illumina HiSeq System. Under the source paper's analysis protocol: PCR and sequencing errors were removed by a nearest neighbor algorithm that merged closely related sequences. TCR overlap was measured as the percentage of unique tumor TCR beta sequences that were also present in the peripheral blood of the same patient. TCRdb obtained this table from immuneACCESS and retained in-frame rearrangements with V and J assigned. These tables miss some clones; where compared with another copy, unresolved V genes account for less than half of the shortfall, and the remainder is unexplained. V and J calls and clone size are given by that table; D and trimming were obtained from the DNA. The sample table contains around 96,000 clones; only one count was recorded for 79% of them. Approximately 5.9% of the sample is in the top ten clones.

This receptor chain uses TRBV2 and TRBJ1-5; confidence is insufficient to name the D gene. This receptor was identified in a human donor with glioblastoma. The specimen comprised blood, sampled before dendritic cell vaccination. The CDR3 loop reads CASSERGYQPQHF. The sequence in DNA is TGTGCCAGCAGTGAAAGAGGGTATCAGCCCCAGCATTTT.